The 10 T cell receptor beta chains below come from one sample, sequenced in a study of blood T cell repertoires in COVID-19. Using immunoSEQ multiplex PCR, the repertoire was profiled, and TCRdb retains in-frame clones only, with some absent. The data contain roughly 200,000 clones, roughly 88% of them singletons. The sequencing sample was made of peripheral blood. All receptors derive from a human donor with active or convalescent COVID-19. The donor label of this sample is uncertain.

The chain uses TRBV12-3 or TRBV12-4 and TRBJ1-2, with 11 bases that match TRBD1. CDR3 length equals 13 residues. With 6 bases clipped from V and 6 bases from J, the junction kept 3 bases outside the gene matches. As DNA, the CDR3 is TGTGCCAGCAGGGGGACAGGGGGGGATGGCTACACCTTC. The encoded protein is CASRGTGGDGYTF.

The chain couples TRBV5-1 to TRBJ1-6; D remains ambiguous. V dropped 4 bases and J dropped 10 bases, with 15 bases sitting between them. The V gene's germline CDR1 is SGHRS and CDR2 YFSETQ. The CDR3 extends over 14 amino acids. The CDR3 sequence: CASSPPSRGSPLHF. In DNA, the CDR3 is TGCGCCAGCAGCCCCCCCTCACGGGGATCACCCCTCCACTTT.

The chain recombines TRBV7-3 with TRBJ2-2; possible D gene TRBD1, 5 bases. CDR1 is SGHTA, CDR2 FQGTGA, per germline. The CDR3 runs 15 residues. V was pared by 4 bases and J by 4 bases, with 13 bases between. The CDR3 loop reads CASSSQGTGTGELFF. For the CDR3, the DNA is TGTGCCAGCAGCTCCCAGGGAACCGGCACCGGGGAGCTGTTTTTT.

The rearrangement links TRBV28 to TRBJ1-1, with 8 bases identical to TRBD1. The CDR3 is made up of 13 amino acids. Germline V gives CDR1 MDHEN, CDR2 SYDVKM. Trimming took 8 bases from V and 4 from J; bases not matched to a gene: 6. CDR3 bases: TGTGCCAGCGTCAGGGGGCCGGGCACTGAAGCTTTCTTT. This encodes CASVRGPGTEAFF.

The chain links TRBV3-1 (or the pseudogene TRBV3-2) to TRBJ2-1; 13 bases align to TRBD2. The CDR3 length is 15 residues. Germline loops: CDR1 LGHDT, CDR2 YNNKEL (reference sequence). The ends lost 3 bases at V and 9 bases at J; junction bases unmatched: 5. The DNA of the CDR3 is TGTGCCAGCAGCCATAGGACTAGCGGGAGTAGTGAGCAGTTCTTC. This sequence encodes CASSHRTSGSSEQFF.

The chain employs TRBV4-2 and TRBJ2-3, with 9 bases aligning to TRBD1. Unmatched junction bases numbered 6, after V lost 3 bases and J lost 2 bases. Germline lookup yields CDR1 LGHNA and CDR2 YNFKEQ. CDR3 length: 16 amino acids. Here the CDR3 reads CASSHGQGWNTDTQYF. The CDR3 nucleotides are TGTGCCAGCAGCCATGGACAGGGGTGGAACACAGATACGCAGTATTTT.

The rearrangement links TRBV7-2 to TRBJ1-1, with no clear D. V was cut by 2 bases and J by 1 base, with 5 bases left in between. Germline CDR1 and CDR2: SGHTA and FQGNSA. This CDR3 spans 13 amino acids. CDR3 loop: CASSLMRNTEAFF. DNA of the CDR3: TGTGCCAGCAGCTTAATGCGGAACACTGAAGCTTTCTTT.

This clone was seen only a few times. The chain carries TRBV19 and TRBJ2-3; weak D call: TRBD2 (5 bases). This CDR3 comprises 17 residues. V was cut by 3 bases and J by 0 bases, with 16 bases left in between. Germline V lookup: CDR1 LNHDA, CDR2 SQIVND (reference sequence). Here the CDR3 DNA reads TGTGCCAGTAGTATTAGAAGACCGGGGATAAGCACAGATACGCAGTATTTT. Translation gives CASSIRRPGISTDTQYF.

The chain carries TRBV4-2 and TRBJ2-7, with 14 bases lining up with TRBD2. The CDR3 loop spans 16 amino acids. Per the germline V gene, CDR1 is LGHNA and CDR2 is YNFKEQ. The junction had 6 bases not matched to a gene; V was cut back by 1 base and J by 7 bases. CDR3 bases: TGTGCCAGCAGCCAAGTGGGGACTAGCGGGAGAGGTGAGCAGTACTTC. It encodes CASSQVGTSGRGEQYF.

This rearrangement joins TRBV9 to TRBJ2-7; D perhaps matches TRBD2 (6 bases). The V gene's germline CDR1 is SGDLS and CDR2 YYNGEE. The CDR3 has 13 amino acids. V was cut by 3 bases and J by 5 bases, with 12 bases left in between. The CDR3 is CASSAGTFDEQYF. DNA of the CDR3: TGTGCCAGCAGCGCTGGGACTTTCGACGAGCAGTACTTC.